Below are 15 T cell receptor beta chains sequenced from a single sample in a study of CD8+ T cells in alopecia areata. In each case, RNA was isolated and then reverse transcribed into cDNA as the sequencing template. Produced via immunoSEQ multiplex PCR; TCRdb's table is partial and in-frame only. The sample gives 200,000 to 250,000 clones, about 68% of which show up once; 1.2% is in the top ten. The source material was CD4+ T cells sorted from blood, sampled at week 0. The receptors here all came from a human donor with alopecia areata.

This clone was seen more than once but under ten times. J is TRBJ2-7 and V is TRBV10-3, with 9 bases matching TRBD1. CDR1 is ENHRY and CDR2 is SYGVKD in the germline V gene. The CDR3 totals 11 residues. Trimming removed 8 bases from V and 4 bases from J; junction bases left unmatched: 0. This CDR3 is CAIGTGYEQYF. The CDR3, as DNA: TGTGCCATCGGGACAGGGTACGAGCAGTACTTC.

This clone has only one observation. This chain connects TRBV30 to TRBJ1-2, with 8 bases identical to TRBD1. The CDR3 contains 14 residues. Looked up from germline, CDR1 is GTSNPN and CDR2 is SVGIG (reference sequence). Unmatched junction bases numbered 9, after V lost 1 base and J lost 8 bases. CDR3 residues: CAWSGGQVLGGYTF. CDR3 sequence (DNA): TGTGCCTGGAGTGGGGGACAGGTCCTGGGAGGCTACACCTTC.

This chain joins TRBV4-3 and TRBJ1-1; tentatively, D is TRBD1 (5 bases). The CDR3 length is 13 residues. Looked up from germline, CDR1 is LGHNA and CDR2 is YSLEER. Trimming removed 0 bases at V and 4 bases at J, with 6 bases between. CDR3 region: CASSQDQGTEAFF. CDR3 bases: TGCGCCAGCAGCCAAGATCAGGGCACTGAAGCTTTCTTT.

The chain has TRBV2 and TRBJ2-2; TRBD1 matches at 7 bases. Germline V CDR1 and CDR2: SNHLY, FYNNEI. The V gene end was trimmed by 7 bases and the J gene end by 4 bases; junction bases not matched to a gene: 6. CDR3 length: 14 residues. CDR3: CASKGTAFTGELFF. CDR3 DNA: TGTGCCAGCAAAGGGACAGCTTTCACCGGGGAGCTGTTTTTT.

About this clone itself: Within the sample, other DNA sequences also encode this same CDR3. The chain combines TRBV30 with TRBJ1-5; TRBD1 matches at 7 bases. The CDR3 has 13 residues. Germline assignment: CDR1 GTSNPN and CDR2 SVGIG (reference sequence). V dropped 1 base and J dropped 6; count of bases not matched to a gene: 3. CDR3 sequence reads: CAWSGGGSQPQHF. The CDR3 bases are TGTGCCTGGAGTGGAGGGGGCAGTCAGCCCCAGCATTTT.

CDR3 sequence (DNA): TGTGCCTCACTGGACAGGGAGAGTTCACCCCTCCACTTT. It codes for CASLDRESSPLHF. The chain couples TRBV30 to TRBJ1-6; 8 bases are a match to TRBD1. This CDR3 is built from 13 residues. From germline, CDR1 is GTSNPN and CDR2 SVGIG (reference sequence). V lost 7 bases to trimming and J lost 9 bases; unmatched junction nucleotides: 8.

This clone was observed a handful of times. Other DNA sequences in the sample encode the same CDR3. V and J are TRBV7-2 and TRBJ2-6, with D unclear. V was shortened by 0 bases and J by 4 bases, with 1 base between the two germline ends. This CDR3 contains 13 residues. The germline CDR1 and CDR2 sequences are SGHTA and FQGNSA. Here the CDR3 reads CASSLAGANVLTF. For the CDR3, the DNA is TGTGCCAGCAGCTTAGCCGGGGCCAACGTCCTGACTTTC.

The rearrangement links TRBV5-6 to TRBJ1-2, with D unclear. The CDR3 consists of 17 residues. CDR1 and CDR2 (germline): SGHDT, YYEEEE. V was shortened by 3 bases and J by 7 bases, with 25 bases between the two germline ends. The chain's CDR3 is CASSSPLSEEGLSGYTF. The CDR3 region has the DNA TGTGCCAGCAGCTCCCCCCTTTCGGAAGAAGGTCTCTCTGGCTACACCTTC.

V usage is TRBV5-1 and J usage is TRBJ2-2, with 9 bases lining up with TRBD1. CDR3 size: 16 residues. The ends lost 4 bases at V and 0 bases at J; junction bases unmatched: 4. Germline V gene sequence: CDR1 SGHRS, CDR2 YFSETQ. This CDR3 is CASSPWDRANTGELFF. DNA of the CDR3: TGCGCCAGCAGCCCTTGGGACAGGGCGAACACCGGGGAGCTGTTTTTT. Combining the CDR3 with reference TRBV5-1 and TRBJ2-2 gives the whole variable domain KAGVTQTPRYLIKTRGQQVTLSCSPISGHRSVSWYQQTPGQGLQFLFEYFSETQRNKGNFPGRFSGRQFSNSRSEMNVSTLELGDSALYLCASSPWDRANTGELFFGEGSRLTVL.

The chain carries TRBV27 and TRBJ2-5; 7 positions agree with TRBD2. The ends lost 6 bases at V and 5 bases at J; junction bases unmatched: 9. Germline loops: CDR1 MNHEY, CDR2 SMNVEV (reference sequence). The CDR3 sequence is 14 residues long. CDR3 sequence reads: CASRRPGGSETQYF. CDR3 nucleotide sequence: TGTGCCAGCAGAAGACCCGGGGGGAGTGAGACCCAGTACTTC.

The chain combines TRBV5-6 with TRBJ1-2; maybe TRBD1 (6 bases). Germline CDR1 and CDR2: SGHDT and YYEEEE. With 0 bases removed from V and 4 bases from J, the gap between germline ends came to 10 bases. CDR3 length: 14 residues. CDR3 protein: CASSLGGGGYGYTF. As DNA, the CDR3 is TGTGCCAGCAGCTTGGGTGGGGGCGGCTATGGCTACACCTTC.

This clone was counted between two and nine times. The chain carries TRBV19 and TRBJ2-5, with TRBD2 as a possible D gene (5 bases). Trimming took 6 bases from V and 3 from J, leaving 11 bases between them. This CDR3 has 13 amino acids. CDR1 and CDR2 (germline): LNHDA, SQIVND (reference sequence). The chain's CDR3 is CASRRSGEETQYF. CDR3 DNA sequence: TGTGCCAGTAGAAGGAGCGGCGAAGAGACCCAGTACTTC.

This chain connects TRBV5-4 to TRBJ2-2; possibly TRBD1 for D (5 bases). CDR3 length equals 14 residues. Germline lookup yields CDR1 SGHNT and CDR2 YYREEE (reference sequence). V lost 1 base, J lost 5 bases, and 9 bases lay in between. The CDR3 loop reads CASSLPQGTGELFF. The CDR3 nucleotides read TGTGCCAGCAGCTTGCCCCAGGGAACCGGGGAGCTGTTTTTT.

The chain couples TRBV30 to TRBJ1-2, with D possibly matching TRBD1 (6 bases). The CDR3 is made up of 13 amino acids. V was shortened by 6 bases and J by 6 bases, with 17 bases between the two germline ends. CDR1 and CDR2 from the germline V gene are GTSNPN and SVGIG (reference sequence). The DNA of the CDR3 is TGTGCCTGTGAAAAGACAGGTGCAGATGGCTACACCTTC. Translation: CACEKTGADGYTF.

This sequence joins TRBV19 and TRBJ1-6; D not certain. Per germline, CDR1 LNHDA and CDR2 SQIVND (reference sequence). The CDR3 length is 13 residues. Between the trimmed V and J ends, which lost 7 bases and 10 bases, there was a span of 14 bases. DNA of the CDR3: TGTGCCAGTAAACTCCAGATGAGATCACCCCTCCACTTT. Amino acid sequence: CASKLQMRSPLHF. Supplemented by reference TRBV19 and TRBJ1-6, the full variable domain reads DGGITQSPKYLFRKEGQNVTLSCEQNLNHDAMYWYRQDPGQGLRLIYYSQIVNDFQKGDIAEGYSVSREKKESFPLTVTSAQKNPTAFYLCASKLQMRSPLHFGNGTRLTVT.